This T cell receptor beta chain was observed in a study of blood T cell repertoires in COVID-19. Whole-study context: Specimens from acute and convalescent COVID-19 originated in the United States, Italy and Spain. The cDNA or gDNA used as material had been derived from T cells, B-cell-depleted T cells, or PBMCs.

The V and J ends lost 4 bases and 7 bases, in that order; junction bases with no gene match: 11. In germline, CDR1 is SQVTM, CDR2 ANQGSEA. The CDR3 contains 15 residues. Authors' methods: Scientists estimated how many nucleated cells there were by amplifying reference gene primers. The repertoire was sequenced with immunoSEQ multiplex PCR; TCRdb's copy has only in-frame clones and lacks some. That table supplies the V and J calls and clone size; D and trimming were determined from the DNA. The sample records a few hundred thousand clones, 70% to 90% being singletons. The chain uses TRBV29-1 and TRBJ2-3; the match to TRBD2 covers 10 bases. The sequence was obtained from a man aged 50-60 years with COVID-19, enrolled during active disease. Material for sequencing was peripheral blood. CDR3 bases: TGCAGCGTTGGGTACAGCGGGAGGGCCGGAAATACGCAGTATTTT. Translating gives CSVGYSGRAGNTQYF.